This entry is about one T cell receptor beta chain. Its antigen remains unknown. One base away lies a much larger clone, so this may be a sequencing read error. TCRdb re-called the 5' RACE reads with MiXCR, one entry per CDR3 protein. This sample yields over 200,000 distinct CDR3 sequences, of which 6.5% to 7.5% are seen a single time; approximately 0.99% belongs to the top ten. CDR1 is DFQATT, CDR2 SNEGSKA, per germline (reference sequence). This CDR3 has 15 amino acids. Trimming cost V 4 bases and J 2 bases, with 17 bases left between them. The data are from a study of T cells after yellow fever vaccination. Overall study results and limits: In post-booster samples, most primary-vaccination clones reappeared (around 95% CD4, roughly 89% CD8).

This clonotype originated in a man aged 30-40 years who received the YFV17D yellow fever vaccine. The J gene is TRBJ2-5, the V gene TRBV20-1, with a tentative D call TRBD2 (6 bases). The starting material was CD4+ T cells sorted from PBMCs, obtained on the day of the yellow fever booster vaccination. CDR3: CSAIVANSGQETQYF. The DNA of the CDR3 is TGCAGTGCTATCGTTGCGAATAGCGGACAAGAGACCCAGTACTTC.